A selection of T cell receptor beta chains follows, all from one sample in a study of cytomegalovirus exposure and HLA in healthy donors. Here immunoSEQ multiplex PCR was the method, and the copy in TCRdb shows in-frame clones only, minus some. The sample consists of about 87,000 clones, about four fifths of them appearing once. Sequenced input: PBMCs. The receptors derive from a middle-aged woman in good health and CMV-seronegative. CDR3s include the opening cysteine and the closing phenylalanine or tryptophan.

CDR3 length: 16; V gene: TRBV5-1; CDR3 protein: CASGLAGGGIIGEQYF
CDR3 length: 14; V gene: TRBV6-5; CDR3 protein: CASSYSGQGTEAFF
CDR3 length: 14; V gene: TRBV5-1; CDR3 protein: CASSLGTGGYEQFF
CDR3 length: 13; V gene: TRBV7-9; CDR3 protein: CASSDGGDNEQFF
CDR3 length: 17; V gene: TRBV29-1; CDR3 protein: CSATGTGGGTSNYGYTF
CDR3 length: 13; V gene: TRBV27; CDR3 protein: CASGGGFAYEQYF
CDR3 length: 16; V gene: TRBV28; CDR3 protein: CASSPRQGVGYNEQFF
CDR3 length: 14; V gene: TRBV30; CDR3 protein: CAWTADRAGGEQYF
CDR3 length: 14; V gene: TRBV4-3; CDR3 protein: CASSESPGDEPQHF
CDR3 length: 15; V gene: TRBV5-6; CDR3 protein: CASSLVLAGAGELFF